The TCR beta chain under discussion was sequenced for a study of T cells after yellow fever vaccination. The study's findings and limits: The study noted that FACS-sorted repertoires could contain abundant clonotypes contaminating from the bulk population. CD4 and CD8 compartments shared a small share of clonotypes, likely from convergent recombination.

Universal primer sites and UMIs were introduced during 5'RACE template-switching synthesis of TCR cDNA. TCRdb processed the 5' RACE reads anew with MiXCR; each CDR3 protein has one entry. In the table there are about 360,000 distinct CDR3 sequences, under 7.5% of which are singletons. CDR1 SGHRS and CDR2 YFSETQ come from the germline V gene. The CDR3 consists of 11 residues. V gave up 5 bases and J gave up 7 bases, with 7 bases separating them. This clonotype showed up many times. The antigen remains undetermined. Here the sequenced sample was PBMCs, taken 5 days after the yellow fever booster vaccination. This clonotype was sampled from a man aged 30-40 years who received the YFV17D yellow fever vaccine. The chain uses TRBV5-1 and TRBJ2-1; a weak D match, TRBD1 (5 bases). The CDR3 sequence is CASRDINEQFF. The CDR3 region has the DNA TGCGCCAGCAGGGACATTAATGAGCAGTTCTTC.